These 9 T cell receptor beta chains originate from one sample sequenced in a study of Graves' ophthalmopathy and Graves' hyperthyroidism. Amplification from RNA transcripts yielded the TCR beta CDR3 regions. The authors performed first-round RT-PCR with HTBI primers and then a second-round multiplex PCR. TCRdb redid the calling of the multiplex PCR reads with MiXCR, one entry per CDR3 protein. The sample lists about 550,000 distinct CDR3 sequences, less than 40% occurring once. Sequences were obtained from peripheral blood or thyroid tissue (not recorded which). These receptors were collected from an adult man with Graves' hyperthyroidism.

This clonotype was detected ten times or more. CDR3 in amino acids: CASSSRGAASGQETQYF. The DNA for the CDR3 is TGTGCCAGCAGCAGCAGGGGGGCCGCTAGCGGGCAAGAGACCCAGTACTTC. This chain connects TRBV7-2 to TRBJ2-5, with D perhaps TRBD2 (8 bases). The CDR3 runs to 17 residues. CDR1 SGHTA and CDR2 FQGNSA come from the germline V gene. The germline V and J ends were trimmed by 5 bases and 2 bases, with 21 bases remaining between them.

The DNA of the CDR3 is TGCAGTGCCCCGACTGACTACAATGAGCAGTTCTTC. Translated: CSAPTDYNEQFF. This rearrangement joins TRBV20-1 to TRBJ2-1, with unresolved D. Germline V gives CDR1 DFQATT, CDR2 SNEGSKA (reference sequence). The CDR3 runs 12 residues. The V and J ends lost 6 bases and 3 bases respectively, with 9 bases between them.

This chain connects TRBV9 to TRBJ2-2, with 8 bases that match TRBD1. Germline-derived CDR1 and CDR2 are SGDLS and YYNGEE. The ends lost 0 bases at V and 8 bases at J; junction bases unmatched: 3. The CDR3 has 14 amino acids. The CDR3 region is CASSVDRGVGELFF. In DNA, the CDR3 is TGTGCCAGCAGCGTAGACAGGGGGGTTGGGGAGCTGTTTTTT.

Of note for this clonotype: One end of the junction fails to match germline, which may point to a read error. The J gene is TRBJ2-5, the V gene TRBV6-5; D call uncertain. The V gene's germline CDR1 is MNHEY and CDR2 SVGAGI. The CDR3 extends over 14 amino acids. CDR3 coding DNA: TGTGCCAGCAGTTACCCCCAGTCCCAAGAGACCCAGCACTTC. This encodes CASSYPQSQETQHF.

This clonotype turned up a few times. The V gene is TRBV6-5, the J gene TRBJ2-7; 8 bases agree with TRBD1. With 3 bases clipped from V and 6 bases from J, the junction kept 7 bases outside the gene matches. Germline assignment: CDR1 MNHEY and CDR2 SVGAGI. This CDR3 comprises 14 residues. The CDR3 DNA reads as TGTGCCAGCAGTTATGAGACAGGGGACCGCGAGCAGTACTTC. Translating gives CASSYETGDREQYF.

The chain carries TRBV5-6 and TRBJ2-5, with 10 bases aligning to TRBD1. The CDR3 extends over 16 amino acids. J gave up 2 bases and V 4 bases, and 8 bases lay outside the gene matches. Germline V gene lookup returns CDR1 SGHDT and CDR2 YYEEEE. CDR3 in amino acids: CASSVTGGGWQETQYF. For the CDR3, the DNA is TGTGCCAGCAGCGTGACAGGGGGCGGGTGGCAAGAGACCCAGTACTTC.

The chain carries TRBV28 and TRBJ2-7; 9 positions match TRBD1. J lost 5 bases, V lost 6 bases, and 8 bases had no gene match. The CDR3 is 14 residues long. CDR1 and CDR2 from the germline V gene are MDHEN and SYDVKM. In nucleotides, the CDR3 is TGTGCCAGCAGCCGAACAGGGGGCCTCAACGAGCAGTACTTC. It translates to CASSRTGGLNEQYF.

This chain uses TRBV7-8 with TRBJ1-5; tentative D call: TRBD1 (6 bases). This CDR3 spans 15 amino acids. The V and J ends lost 5 bases and 1 base respectively, with 12 bases between them. Per the germline V gene, CDR1 is SGHVS and CDR2 is FQNEAQ. CDR3: CASSKQGGSNQPQHF. CDR3 coding DNA: TGTGCCAGCAGCAAACAGGGAGGGAGCAATCAGCCCCAGCATTTT.

The chain couples TRBV24-1 to TRBJ2-7; D is ambiguous. With 4 bases removed from V and 4 bases from J, the gap between germline ends came to 7 bases. Germline V CDR1 and CDR2: KGHDR, SFDVKD. The CDR3 has 12 residues. The CDR3 sequence: CATSEIAYEQYF. The CDR3 bases are TGTGCCACCAGTGAAATTGCGTACGAGCAGTACTTC.